These 12 T cell receptor beta chains were all obtained from the same sample, sequenced in a study of T cell clonality in common variable immunodeficiency. For these TCRs, the target antigens are not known. Findings of the study overall: Common variable immunodeficiency TCR beta sequences reportedly had fewer deletions and N-nucleotide insertions.

Clones were sequenced by immunoSEQ multiplex PCR, and TCRdb holds only the in-frame ones, with some missing. Observed in the sample are 40,000 or so clones, none of them singletons. Sample: peripheral blood mononuclear cells. The source of these receptors is a human donor with common variable immunodeficiency.

The sample holds many counts of this clone. The observed sequence ends 3 residues before the CDR3 terminus, with the missing tail filled in from the germline J gene. The chain has TRBV10-3 and TRBJ2-2; D ambiguous. Trimming pared 10 bases from V and 8 bases from J, leaving 11 bases between. The germline gives CDR1 ENHRY, CDR2 SYGVKD. There are 11 residues in the CDR3. CDR3 bases read: TGTGCCACCACCTTCGCGGGGGAG. This gives the protein CATTFAGE. The complete CDR3 reads CATTFAGELFF.

This clone has a count of ten or more. The read falls 3 residues short of the CDR3 end, and the missing part is taken from the germline J gene. The chain is built from TRBV29-1 and TRBJ1-3; 7 nucleotides agree with TRBD1. The ends lost 4 bases at V and 4 bases at J; junction bases unmatched: 10. Per the germline V gene, CDR1 is SQVTM and CDR2 is ANQGSEA. The CDR3 is 15 residues long. CDR3 loop: CSVVTYGTAGNTIYF. Incomplete CDR3 DNA: TGCAGCGTTGTTACGTACGGGACAGCCGGAAACACC.

Only a few counts were recorded for this clone. The read gets to within 3 residues of the CDR3 end, and the germline J gene fills in the rest. V gene TRBV19 combines with J gene TRBJ1-3; 9 positions agree with TRBD1. The germline V gene has CDR1 LNHDA and CDR2 SQIVND (reference sequence). V trimming: 7 bases; J trimming: 0 bases; junction bases outside the gene matches: 10. CDR3 length equals 17 residues. The CDR3 DNA, read in part, is TGTGCCAGTATACGGGGGACAGGGACCTTCTCTGGAAACACC. Encoded protein: CASIRGTGTFSGNT. The full-length CDR3 reads as CASIRGTGTFSGNTIYF.

CDR3: CASSEAQGGGEKLFF. The DNA read from the CDR3 is TGTGCCAGCAGTGAAGCTCAGGGGGGCGGCGAAAAA. This rearrangement joins TRBV6-1 to TRBJ1-4, with TRBD1 identical over 7 bases. The CDR3 extends 3 residues past the end of the read, so its final part is completed from the germline J gene. The germline V gene has CDR1 MNHNS and CDR2 SASEGT. The CDR3 loop spans 15 amino acids. Trimming cost V 0 bases and J 8 bases; bases outside gene matches: 6.

This clone came up a few times. The chain's CDR3 is CASSFGGGGQPQHF. The DNA read from the CDR3 is TGTGCCAGTAGTTTCGGGGGGGGAGGTCAGCCC. The chain combines TRBV19 with TRBJ1-5, with D maybe TRBD1 (5 bases). The CDR3 end lies 3 residues beyond the end of the read and is filled in from the germline J gene. This CDR3 comprises 14 residues. V lost 5 bases, J lost 6 bases, and 14 bases lay in between. Germline assignment: CDR1 LNHDA and CDR2 SQIVND (reference sequence).

Turning to this clone: The sequenced fragment ends 3 residues before the CDR3 boundary, so the rest is inferred from the germline J gene. The V call is TRBV18, the J call TRBJ2-7; D not resolved. The CDR3 covers 14 residues. CDR1 KGHSH and CDR2 LQKENI come from the germline V gene. V dropped 4 bases and J dropped 6 bases, with 16 bases sitting between them. The CDR3 DNA, read in part, is TGTGCCAGCTCACTTTCCCTGGCGGCCCCCGAG. It encodes CASSLSLAAPE. The full CDR3 is CASSLSLAAPEQYF.

In this sample, this clone turned up a few times. Sequencing ends 3 residues short of the CDR3 end; the germline J gene provides the rest. The V gene is TRBV10-2, the J gene TRBJ1-6; 7 bases are shared with TRBD1. The CDR3 covers 16 residues. The J segment lost 6 bases and the V segment lost 6 bases, leaving 11 bases of the junction unmatched. CDR1 and CDR2 (germline): WSHSY, SAAADI. The DNA read from the CDR3 is TGCGCCAGCAGACGGACAGGTTCGGACTCTAATTCACCC. This encodes CASRRTGSDSNSP. The full CDR3 sequence reads CASRRTGSDSNSPLHF.

This clone was detected ten times or more. The sequence runs out 3 residues before the end of the CDR3; the remainder is reconstructed from the germline J gene. V is TRBV20-1 and J is TRBJ1-2; D is unclear. Germline V gene sequence: CDR1 DFQATT, CDR2 SNEGSKA (reference sequence). The CDR3 extends over 12 amino acids. This CDR3 is CSASSGLLGYTF. The sequenced CDR3 bases are TGCAGTGCTAGCAGCGGGCTGCTCGGC.

The sample holds many counts of this clone. CDR3 DNA, as far as it was read: TGTGCCAGCAGCTTGCGGGACTGGAATGAG. Protein sequence: CASSLRDWNE. In full, the CDR3 reads CASSLRDWNEQFF. V gene TRBV5-8 combines with J gene TRBJ2-1; possible D gene TRBD2, 6 bases. Coverage ceases 3 residues before the CDR3 finishes, and the germline J gene fills in the end. Trimming removed 1 base from V and 7 bases from J, with 9 bases in between. The CDR3 is 13 residues long. The germline V gene has CDR1 SGHTS and CDR2 YDEGEE.

Many counts were recorded for this clone. The CDR3 goes on 3 residues after the read ends, and that part is filled in from the germline J gene. The chain carries TRBV19 and TRBJ2-7; weak D call: TRBD2 (6 bases). This CDR3 contains 13 residues. Germline V gene lookup returns CDR1 LNHDA and CDR2 SQIVND (reference sequence). The germline V and J ends were trimmed by 4 bases and 6 bases, with 13 bases remaining between them. The CDR3 sequence: CASSNTWRAEQYF. Partial CDR3 DNA: TGTGCCAGTAGTAACACGTGGAGGGCCGAG.

The sample holds many counts of this clone. The read ends 3 residues shy of where the CDR3 ends; the end is completed using the germline J gene. This rearrangement joins TRBV20-1 to TRBJ2-1; the D gene is possibly TRBD1 (6 bases). CDR3 length: 16 amino acids. Germline V lookup: CDR1 DFQATT, CDR2 SNEGSKA (reference sequence). V was pared by 6 bases and J by 8 bases, with 26 bases between. This chain's CDR3 is CSAQPEGTTLRDEQFF. Incomplete CDR3 DNA: TGCAGTGCCCAACCCGAAGGGACAACTTTGAGGGATGAG.

Concerning this clone itself: From the germline J gene comes the end of the CDR3, since the read stops 3 residues before it. This chain connects TRBV18 to TRBJ2-7, with TRBD1 matching over 11 bases. The CDR3 spans 15 residues. Germline V gene sequence: CDR1 KGHSH, CDR2 LQKENI. V was clipped by 4 bases and J by 2 bases; unmatched bases: 4. The covered CDR3 bases are TGTGCCAGCTCACAAGGACAGGGGGCTACCTACGAG. Its translation: CASSQGQGATYE. The entire CDR3 protein reads CASSQGQGATYEQYF.